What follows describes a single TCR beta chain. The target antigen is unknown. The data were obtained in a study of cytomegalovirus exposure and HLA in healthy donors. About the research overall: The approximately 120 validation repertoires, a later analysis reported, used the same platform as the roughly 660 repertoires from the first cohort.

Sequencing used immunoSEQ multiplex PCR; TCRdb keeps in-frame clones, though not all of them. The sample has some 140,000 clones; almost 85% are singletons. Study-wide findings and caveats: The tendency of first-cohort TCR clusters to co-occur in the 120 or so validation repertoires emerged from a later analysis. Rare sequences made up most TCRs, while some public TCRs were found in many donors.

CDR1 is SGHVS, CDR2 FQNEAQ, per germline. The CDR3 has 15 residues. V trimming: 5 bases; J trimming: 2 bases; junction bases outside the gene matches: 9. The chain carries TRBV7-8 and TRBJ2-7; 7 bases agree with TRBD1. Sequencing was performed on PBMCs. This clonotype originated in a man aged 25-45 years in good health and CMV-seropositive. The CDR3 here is CASSPRDRSTYEQYF. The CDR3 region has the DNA TGTGCCAGCAGCCCCCGGGACAGATCTACCTACGAGCAGTACTTC.